In its sample, the clone carrying this T cell receptor (beta chain) was seen once. After removal of 2 bases from V and 5 bases from J, the junction contained 7 bases not matched to a gene. CDR3 length equals 15 residues. Germline CDR1 is SGHRS and CDR2 is YFSETQ. These data are taken from a study of blood T cell repertoires in COVID-19. Clones were read by immunoSEQ multiplex PCR, and TCRdb kept only the in-frame ones, dropping some. The data hold roughly 110,000 clones, with 85% observed a single time. The chain recombines TRBV5-1 with TRBJ2-3; 8 bases are a match to TRBD2. The sequenced sample was peripheral blood. This clonotype was sampled from a human donor in a cohort sampled during active COVID-19. CDR3 nucleotides: TGCGCCAGCAGCTTAGATAGCGGGGTAGGAGATACGCAGTATTTT. Translation gives CASSLDSGVGDTQYF.